Sequencing of this TCR beta chain was carried out in a study of cytomegalovirus exposure and HLA in healthy donors. Findings of the study overall: Usually a TCR sequence was rare, but some public TCRs were found in many donors. A later analysis found that most CMV-associated TCR beta chains appeared HLA-restricted. Reported results showed that the classifier diagnosed cytomegalovirus status with high specificity and sensitivity.

Concerning this clone: Its target is unknown.

Amplification used 60 Vbeta primers and 13 Jbeta primers. Method: immunoSEQ multiplex PCR; TCRdb's copy keeps in-frame clones and lacks some. The sample holds tens of thousands of clones; approximately 81% are singletons and the top ten take nearly 7.5%. The sample comprised PBMCs. This receptor was taken from a woman in her twenties or thirties in good health and CMV-seropositive.

The CDR3 protein is CASSSLASTDTQYF. DNA of the CDR3: TGTGCCAGCAGCTCCCTAGCGAGCACAGATACGCAGTATTTT. The gene calls are TRBV5-6 and TRBJ2-3, with D maybe TRBD2 (6 bases). V was clipped by 3 bases and J by 0 bases, with 8 bases between them. Germline CDR1 is SGHDT and CDR2 is YYEEEE. This CDR3 comprises 14 residues. The complete variable domain, with remaining parts taken from reference TRBV5-6 and TRBJ2-3, reads DAGVTQSPTHLIKTRGQQVTLRCSPKSGHDTVSWYQQALGQGPQFIFQYYEEEERQRGNFPDRFSGHQFPNYSSELNVNALLLGDSALYLCASSSLASTDTQYFGPGTRLTVL.